Listed below are T cell receptor beta chains from one sample, sequenced in a study of PD-1 blockade in classical Hodgkin lymphoma. Data came from immunoSEQ multiplex PCR; TCRdb stores just in-frame clones and leaves some out. The sample yields about 14,000 clones, about 86% seen once. Specimen: CD4+ T cells from blood. Source of these receptors: a human donor with classical Hodgkin lymphoma. The CDR3 runs from the conserved cysteine through the conserved F or W. Fields, in order: D gene, clone size, J gene, V gene, CDR3 protein, CDR3 DNA. The D gene is left open where the match is weak. The size of a clone is reported for some rows only, either as once, few or many, or as a class for expanded clones.

TRBD2,.,TRBJ2-5,TRBV7-2,CASEGLAGAWETQYF,TGTGCCTCAGAGGGGCTAGCGGGAGCGTGGGAGACCCAGTACTTC
.,.,TRBJ1-1,TRBV18,CASSPSSRNTEAFF,TGTGCCAGCTCACCATCAAGTAGGAACACTGAAGCTTTCTTT
.,.,TRBJ2-7,TRBV6-5,CASSYGYRRGEQYF,TGTGCCAGCAGTTACGGCTACCGAAGGGGCGAGCAGTACTTC
.,few,TRBJ1-5,TRBV10-1,CASSEPDSSNQPQHF,TGCGCCAGCAGTGAGCCGGACAGTAGCAATCAGCCCCAGCATTTT
TRBD2,.,TRBJ2-7,TRBV7-8,CASSPQGLAGSSYEQYF,TGTGCCAGCAGCCCTCAGGGACTAGCGGGTAGCTCCTACGAGCAGTACTTC
TRBD2,.,TRBJ2-7,TRBV18,CASSPRTSGSDEQYF,TGTGCCAGCTCACCCCGGACTAGCGGGAGCGACGAGCAGTACTTC
TRBD1,.,TRBJ2-7,TRBV27,CASRPLDRESYEQYF,TGTGCCAGCAGGCCTTTGGACAGGGAAAGTTACGAGCAGTACTTC
.,few,TRBJ1-3,TRBV7-2,CASSLSGRRSGNTIYF,TGTGCCAGCAGCCTCTCGGGGAGGAGGAGTGGAAACACCATATATTTT
TRBD2,.,TRBJ2-3,TRBV4-3,CASSQLAGETDTQYF,TGCGCCAGCAGCCAATTAGCGGGAGAAACAGATACGCAGTATTTT
TRBD2,.,TRBJ2-5,TRBV7-9,CASSLLSGREGQETQYF,TGTGCCAGCAGCTTACTCTCTGGGCGGGAGGGGCAAGAGACCCAGTACTTC
TRBD2,.,TRBJ2-3,TRBV9,CASSVTSGLTSTDTQYF,TGTGCCAGCAGCGTTACTAGCGGGCTAACTAGCACAGATACGCAGTATTTT
TRBD1,.,TRBJ2-2,TRBV19,CASREHRGRGGELFF,TGTGCCAGTAGGGAACACAGGGGGCGCGGCGGGGAGCTGTTTTTT
.,once,TRBJ1-2,TRBV6-1,CASSSGANYGYTF,TGTGCCAGCAGTAGTGGGGCCAACTATGGCTACACCTTC
TRBD2,.,TRBJ2-1,TRBV4-3,CASSRSAGTSGNNEQFF,TGCGCCAGCAGCCGATCTGCTGGGACTAGCGGGAACAATGAGCAGTTCTTC
TRBD1,.,TRBJ1-5,TRBV2,CASSDRGFNQPQHF,TGTGCCAGCAGTGACAGGGGGTTCAATCAGCCCCAGCATTTT
TRBD2,.,TRBJ2-1,TRBV28,CASSKAGASYNEQFF,TGTGCCAGCAGTAAAGCGGGAGCGTCCTACAATGAGCAGTTCTTC
.,.,TRBJ2-7,TRBV28,CASSLRTVRSYEQYF,TGTGCCAGCAGTCTACGGACAGTTCGATCCTACGAGCAGTACTTC
TRBD2,.,TRBJ2-1,TRBV11-2,CASSLGTSGRGEQFF,TGTGCCAGCAGCCTAGGGACTAGCGGGAGGGGCGAGCAGTTCTTC
TRBD1,.,TRBJ2-7,TRBV6-5,CASSYGQGAREQYF,TGTGCCAGCAGTTACGGACAGGGGGCGCGAGAGCAGTACTTC
TRBD1,.,TRBJ1-5,TRBV7-2,CASSVRTGGDEPQHF,TGTGCCAGCAGCGTAAGAACAGGGGGCGACGAGCCCCAGCATTTT
.,.,TRBJ2-7,TRBV5-6,CASSSGPGYEQYF,TGTGCCAGCAGCTCGGGACCGGGGTACGAGCAGTACTTC
TRBD2,once,TRBJ2-3,TRBV15,CATSRDRAGATDTQYF,TGTGCCACCAGCAGAGATCGAGCGGGAGCCACAGATACGCAGTATTTT
TRBD2,.,TRBJ2-3,TRBV6-6,CASRKTSGTDTQYF,TGTGCCAGCAGAAAGACTAGCGGCACAGATACGCAGTATTTT
TRBD1,.,TRBJ1-5,TRBV6-5,CASSPGQGYNQPQHF,TGTGCCAGCAGCCCCGGACAGGGCTATAATCAGCCCCAGCATTTT
.,.,TRBJ2-1,TRBV6-5,CATRGEGSYNEQFF,TGTGCAACGAGGGGGGAAGGGTCCTACAATGAGCAGTTCTTC
.,.,TRBJ1-1,TRBV6-7,CASSSPGGRNTEAFF,TGTGCCAGCAGTTCCCCCGGTGGGAGGAACACTGAAGCTTTCTTT
.,.,TRBJ1-5,TRBV19,CASVRDLNQPQHF,TGTGCCAGCGTCCGGGACCTTAATCAGCCCCAGCATTTT
TRBD1,.,TRBJ2-3,TRBV7-9,CASSLVGQGGATQYF,TGTGCCAGCAGCTTAGTTGGACAGGGTGGAGCTACGCAGTATTTT
TRBD1,few,TRBJ2-5,TRBV19,CASALGQGAQETQYF,TGTGCCAGTGCCCTGGGACAGGGGGCCCAAGAGACCCAGTACTTC
.,.,TRBJ1-2,TRBV28,CASSLTVGWNYGYTF,TGTGCCAGCAGCCTAACTGTGGGGTGGAACTATGGCTACACCTTC
TRBD2,.,TRBJ2-1,TRBV7-8,CASNSWGLAGAEQFF,TGTGCCAGCAACTCCTGGGGACTAGCGGGAGCTGAGCAGTTCTTC